This T cell receptor gamma chain was captured in a study of Vδ1+ human thymocytes. Whole-study results and caveats: In the thymus, TRG and TRD repertoires looked highly polyclonal with Gaussian CDR3 lengths.

Germline V gene sequence: CDR1 GITISATS, CDR2 ISYDGTV (reference sequence). With 3 bases clipped from V and 0 bases from J, the junction kept 5 bases outside the gene matches. This CDR3 comprises 14 residues. About this clone: As yet, its antigen is unknown.

Extracted RNA was reverse transcribed into cDNA. CDR3 amplicons came from multiplex PCR with pooled V-gene forward and constant-region reverse primers. TCRdb used CATT to re-call clones from the multiplex PCR reads. The repertoire holds more than 25,000 gamma-chain clones, with over 15% as singletons. The sample consisted of Vdelta1+ gamma-delta thymocytes from the thymus. Subset: FACS-sorted CD3+ TCRalphabeta- TCRVdelta1+ TCRVdelta2- thymocytes. The chain has TRGV9 and TRGJ1 or TRGJ2. The clonotype originates from a boy under two years old who had congenital heart surgery. CDR3 nucleotide sequence: TGTGCCTTGTGGGAGCTAGCGAATTATTATAAGAAACTCTTT. This translates into CALWELANYYKKLF.